This T cell receptor (beta chain) is drawn from a study of blood T cell repertoires in COVID-19. Study at large: T cells, B-cell-depleted T cells, or PBMCs supplied cDNA or gDNA.

There are 12 residues in the CDR3. CDR1 is SNHLY and CDR2 is FYNNEI in the germline V gene. The trim removed 7 bases at V and 5 bases at J, leaving 3 bases unmatched. Authors' processing steps: By means of reference gene primer amplification, nucleated cell counts were estimated. Repertoires were generated with immunoSEQ multiplex PCR, while TCRdb's copy carries only in-frame clones and drops some. V and J calls and clone size come straight from that table; D and trimming were deduced from the DNA. This sample yields around 300,000 clones, of which around 88% are seen a single time; about 6% belongs to the top ten. Cohort 3 recovery required two negative PCRs, clearance, or symptom resolution.

The sequenced sample was PBMCs or T cells enriched from blood (not recorded which). The genes are TRBV2 and TRBJ1-1; TRBD1 aligns across 8 bases. The receptor was isolated from a woman in her 40s who had recovered from COVID-19. CDR3 nucleotide sequence: TGTGCCAGCACACAGGGGGGTACTGAAGCTTTCTTT. Amino acid sequence: CASTQGGTEAFF.